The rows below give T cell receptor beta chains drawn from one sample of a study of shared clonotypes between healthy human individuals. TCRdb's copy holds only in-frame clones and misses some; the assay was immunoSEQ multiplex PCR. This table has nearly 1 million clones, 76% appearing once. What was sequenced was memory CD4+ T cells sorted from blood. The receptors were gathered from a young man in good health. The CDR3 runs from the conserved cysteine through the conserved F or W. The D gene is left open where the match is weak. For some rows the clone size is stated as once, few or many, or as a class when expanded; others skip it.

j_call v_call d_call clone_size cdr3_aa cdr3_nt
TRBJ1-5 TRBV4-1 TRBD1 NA CASSPRQGDQPQHF TGCGCCAGCAGCCCAAGACAGGGAGATCAGCCCCAGCATTTT
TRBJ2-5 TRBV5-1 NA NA CASSLFQEETQYF TGCGCCAGCAGCTTGTTCCAGGAAGAGACCCAGTACTTC
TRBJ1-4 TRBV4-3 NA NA CASSQVIGGPLFNEKLFF TGCGCCAGCAGCCAAGTTATCGGCGGTCCTCTCTTTAATGAAAAACTGTTTTTT
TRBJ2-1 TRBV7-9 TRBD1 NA CASSFFRPTGGSEQFF TGTGCCAGCAGCTTTTTTAGACCGACAGGGGGGAGTGAGCAGTTCTTC
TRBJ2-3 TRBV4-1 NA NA CASSRTSTDTQYF TGCGCCAGCAGCCGAACTAGCACAGATACGCAGTATTTT
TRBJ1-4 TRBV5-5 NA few CASSTTGFGEEKLFF TGTGCCAGCAGCACCACAGGGTTCGGCGAAGAAAAACTGTTTTTT
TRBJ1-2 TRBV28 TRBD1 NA CASEETGGAFYGYTF TGTGCCAGCGAGGAGACAGGGGGAGCCTTCTATGGCTACACCTTC
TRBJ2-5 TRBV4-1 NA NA CASSQDSPRAAQETQYF TGCGCCAGCAGCCAAGACTCCCCCCGGGCAGCACAAGAGACCCAGTACTTC
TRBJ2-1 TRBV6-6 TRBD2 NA CASSYPASGSVGEQFF TGTGCCAGCAGTTACCCGGCTAGCGGGAGTGTGGGTGAGCAGTTCTTC
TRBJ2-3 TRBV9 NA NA CASNEVEGTQYF TGTGCCAGCAACGAGGTAGAGGGTACGCAGTATTTT
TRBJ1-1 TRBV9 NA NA CASSVSDARGTEAFF TGTGCCAGCAGCGTCTCGGACGCGAGGGGCACTGAAGCTTTCTTT
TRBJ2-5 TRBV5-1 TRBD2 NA CASSPRGRGVEETQYF TGCGCCAGCAGCCCCCGGGGGCGGGGGGTGGAAGAGACCCAGTACTTC
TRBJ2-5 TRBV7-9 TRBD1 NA CASSLDRVGVETQYF TGTGCCAGCAGCTTGGACAGGGTCGGAGTGGAGACCCAGTACTTC
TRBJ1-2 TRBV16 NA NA CASSQSILGGNYGYTF TGTGCCAGCAGCCAATCAATATTGGGCGGGAACTATGGCTACACCTTC
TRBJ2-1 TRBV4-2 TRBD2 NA CASSQDLAGIVDEQFF TGTGCCAGCAGCCAAGACCTAGCGGGGATAGTTGATGAGCAGTTCTTC
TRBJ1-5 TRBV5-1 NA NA CASSLLAGSNQPQHF TGCGCCAGCAGCTTGTTGGCAGGGTCTAATCAGCCCCAGCATTTT
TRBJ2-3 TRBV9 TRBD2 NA CASSVRTSGTDTQYF TGTGCCAGCAGCGTAAGGACTAGCGGCACAGATACGCAGTATTTT
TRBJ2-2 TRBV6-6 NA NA CASSYSSRGRTGELFF TGTGCCAGCAGTTACTCTTCCCGAGGCAGGACCGGGGAGCTGTTTTTT
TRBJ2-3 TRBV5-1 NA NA CASSTLGAGVADTQYF TGCGCCAGCAGTACCTTGGGGGCCGGGGTGGCGGATACGCAGTATTTT
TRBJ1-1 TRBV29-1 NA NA CSVLQGEAFF TGCAGCGTGTTACAGGGTGAAGCTTTCTTT
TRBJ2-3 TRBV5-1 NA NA CASSFSGTDTQYF TGCGCCAGCAGCTTTAGCGGCACAGATACGCAGTATTTT
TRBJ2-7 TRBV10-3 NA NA CASTGGAPSSYEQYF TGTGCCTCGACCGGTGGGGCACCAAGCTCCTACGAGCAGTACTTC
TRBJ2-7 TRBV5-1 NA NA CASSKGTSLSYEQYF TGCGCCAGCAGCAAAGGGACATCTCTCTCCTACGAGCAGTACTTC
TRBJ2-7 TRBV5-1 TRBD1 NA CASSNLRDRGTYEQYF TGCGCCAGCAGCAATCTCCGGGACAGGGGCACCTACGAGCAGTACTTC
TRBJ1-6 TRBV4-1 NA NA CASSQDHSGTVNSPLHF TGCGCCAGCAGCCAAGACCATTCCGGGACGGTGAATTCACCCCTCCACTTT
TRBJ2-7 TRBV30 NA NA CAWKGARMYEQYF TGTGCCTGGAAAGGGGCGAGAATGTACGAGCAGTACTTC
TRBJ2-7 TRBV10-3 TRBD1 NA CAIRGTGYEQYF TGTGCCATCAGAGGGACAGGCTACGAGCAGTACTTC
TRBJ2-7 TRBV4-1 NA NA CASSQDRGAPYEQYF TGCGCCAGCAGCCAAGACCGGGGGGCCCCCTACGAGCAGTACTTC
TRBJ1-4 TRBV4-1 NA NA CASKKTPTNEKLFF TGCGCCAGCAAGAAGACACCAACTAATGAAAAACTGTTTTTT